This is a list of T cell receptor beta chains from one sample in a study of response to subunit inactivated influenza vaccine. TCRdb recomputed calls from the RT-PCR reads with MiXCR, one row per CDR3 protein. Among about 180,000 distinct CDR3 sequences listed, about 11% were seen once. Here the sequenced sample was CD8+ T cells sorted from PBMCs, taken roughly 24 months after vaccination. Receptor source: a man aged 50 to 69 who received an inactivated influenza vaccine. Both conserved end residues are part of each CDR3. A D gene is named only where the DNA matches it firmly. For some rows the clone size is stated as once, few or many, or as a class when expanded; others skip it.

J gene: TRBJ2-5
CDR3 length: 16
clone size: many
D gene: -
V gene: TRBV25-1
CDR3 protein: CASSEYLGWGQETQYF
CDR3 DNA: TGTGCCAGCAGTGAATATCTGGGATGGGGACAAGAGACCCAGTACTTC

J gene: TRBJ2-5
CDR3 length: 16
clone size: -
D gene: TRBD2
V gene: TRBV3-1
CDR3 protein: CASSQDTLAGVETQYF
CDR3 DNA: TGTGCCAGCAGCCAAGATACACTAGCGGGAGTCGAGACCCAGTACTTC

J gene: TRBJ1-5
CDR3 length: 16
clone size: -
D gene: TRBD1
V gene: TRBV12-3/TRBV12-4
CDR3 protein: CASSSGQATVNQPQHF
CDR3 DNA: TGTGCCAGCAGTTCTGGACAGGCCACCGTCAATCAGCCCCAGCATTTT

J gene: TRBJ1-5
CDR3 length: 18
clone size: few
D gene: TRBD1
V gene: TRBV23-1
CDR3 protein: CASSHYRDRGLGNQPQHF
CDR3 DNA: TGCGCCAGCAGTCATTACCGGGACAGGGGCCTAGGCAATCAGCCCCAGCATTTT

J gene: TRBJ2-3
CDR3 length: 19
clone size: few
D gene: -
V gene: TRBV20-1
CDR3 protein: CSAGPNLGGAGGQRDTQYF
CDR3 DNA: TGCAGTGCTGGCCCGAACCTTGGGGGGGCCGGGGGTCAAAGAGATACGCAGTATTTT

J gene: TRBJ1-1
CDR3 length: 15
clone size: -
D gene: -
V gene: TRBV6-5
CDR3 protein: CASSYLASGATEAFF
CDR3 DNA: TGTGCCAGCAGTTACCTGGCCTCGGGGGCCACTGAAGCTTTCTTT

J gene: TRBJ2-5
CDR3 length: 15
clone size: few
D gene: -
V gene: TRBV7-8
CDR3 protein: CASSLQSGPIETQYF
CDR3 DNA: TGTGCCAGCAGCTTACAGTCGGGACCGATTGAGACCCAGTACTTC

J gene: TRBJ1-1
CDR3 length: 14
clone size: many
D gene: -
V gene: TRBV3-1
CDR3 protein: CASSQLQLDTEAFF
CDR3 DNA: TGTGCCAGCAGCCAATTACAGCTGGACACTGAAGCTTTCTTT

J gene: TRBJ1-4
CDR3 length: 12
clone size: few
D gene: -
V gene: TRBV10-3
CDR3 protein: CAIRGTNEKLFF
CDR3 DNA: TGTGCCATCAGGGGAACAAATGAAAAACTGTTTTTT

J gene: TRBJ1-2
CDR3 length: 16
clone size: few
D gene: -
V gene: TRBV27
CDR3 protein: CASSFTPTAGGYGYTF
CDR3 DNA: TGTGCCAGCAGTTTCACCCCCACGGCCGGTGGCTATGGCTACACCTTC

J gene: TRBJ1-2
CDR3 length: 13
clone size: -
D gene: -
V gene: TRBV7-9
CDR3 protein: CASSLRTSYGYTF
CDR3 DNA: TGTGCCAGCAGCTTAAGGACAAGTTATGGCTACACCTTC

J gene: TRBJ2-3
CDR3 length: 14
clone size: few
D gene: -
V gene: TRBV25-1
CDR3 protein: CASSAPASLYTQYF
CDR3 DNA: TGTGCCAGCAGTGCCCCTGCCTCGCTCTATACGCAGTATTTT

J gene: TRBJ1-2
CDR3 length: 13
clone size: -
D gene: -
V gene: TRBV5-5
CDR3 protein: CASSFRVNYGYTF
CDR3 DNA: TGTGCCAGCAGCTTTCGAGTTAACTATGGCTACACCTTC

J gene: TRBJ2-4
CDR3 length: 18
clone size: -
D gene: -
V gene: TRBV12-3/TRBV12-4
CDR3 protein: CASSLSSDSHLAKNIQYF
CDR3 DNA: TGTGCCAGCAGTTTAAGTTCCGACAGCCACCTAGCCAAAAACATTCAGTACTTC

J gene: TRBJ2-3
CDR3 length: 19
clone size: -
D gene: TRBD2
V gene: TRBV4-3
CDR3 protein: CASSQDWLAGGQGTDTQYF
CDR3 DNA: TGCGCCAGCAGCCAAGATTGGCTAGCGGGAGGCCAAGGCACAGATACGCAGTATTTT

J gene: TRBJ2-1
CDR3 length: 16
clone size: -
D gene: -
V gene: TRBV14
CDR3 protein: CASSQVYSGYYNEQFF
CDR3 DNA: TGTGCCAGCAGCCAAGTCTATAGCGGTTACTACAATGAGCAGTTCTTC

J gene: TRBJ2-1
CDR3 length: 13
clone size: many
D gene: TRBD2
V gene: TRBV7-8
CDR3 protein: CASRLAGYNEQFF
CDR3 DNA: TGTGCCAGCCGCCTAGCGGGCTACAATGAGCAGTTCTTC

J gene: TRBJ2-3
CDR3 length: 18
clone size: medium-sized
D gene: -
V gene: TRBV10-3
CDR3 protein: CAISESIRAGSSTDTQYF
CDR3 DNA: TGTGCCATCAGTGAGTCAATACGGGCAGGGTCAAGCACAGATACGCAGTATTTT

J gene: TRBJ2-1
CDR3 length: 16
clone size: many
D gene: -
V gene: TRBV5-5
CDR3 protein: CASSLIGYSIYNEQFF
CDR3 DNA: TGTGCCAGCAGCTTGATTGGGTACAGTATCTACAATGAGCAGTTCTTC

J gene: TRBJ1-1
CDR3 length: 14
clone size: -
D gene: -
V gene: TRBV7-6
CDR3 protein: CASRPFEEEDEAFF
CDR3 DNA: TGTGCCAGCAGACCCTTTGAGGAAGAGGATGAAGCTTTCTTT

J gene: TRBJ2-5
CDR3 length: 15
clone size: -
D gene: -
V gene: TRBV12-3/TRBV12-4
CDR3 protein: CASTTRRAGQETQYF
CDR3 DNA: TGTGCCAGCACCACCCGGCGGGCGGGGCAAGAGACCCAGTACTTC

J gene: TRBJ2-1
CDR3 length: 15
clone size: -
D gene: -
V gene: TRBV10-3
CDR3 protein: CAISEHSAPYNEQFF
CDR3 DNA: TGTGCCATCAGTGAGCACAGCGCGCCCTACAATGAGCAGTTCTTC

J gene: TRBJ2-7
CDR3 length: 14
clone size: -
D gene: TRBD2
V gene: TRBV19
CDR3 protein: CASQKAGGTYEQYF
CDR3 DNA: TGTGCCAGCCAGAAGGCGGGAGGAACCTACGAGCAGTACTTC

J gene: TRBJ2-5
CDR3 length: 16
clone size: -
D gene: -
V gene: TRBV7-2
CDR3 protein: CASSFLLGGFQETQYF
CDR3 DNA: TGTGCCAGCAGCTTCCTTCTTGGGGGATTTCAAGAGACCCAGTACTTC

J gene: TRBJ1-2
CDR3 length: 11
clone size: many
D gene: -
V gene: TRBV7-9
CDR3 protein: CASSYGDGYTF
CDR3 DNA: TGTGCCAGCAGTTACGGGGATGGCTACACCTTC

J gene: TRBJ2-7
CDR3 length: 13
clone size: -
D gene: -
V gene: TRBV7-2
CDR3 protein: CASSWGSNYEQYF
CDR3 DNA: TGTGCCAGCAGTTGGGGCTCGAACTACGAGCAGTACTTC

J gene: TRBJ2-3
CDR3 length: 13
clone size: few
D gene: -
V gene: TRBV30
CDR3 protein: CAWNPAELATQYF
CDR3 DNA: TGTGCCTGGAACCCAGCAGAGCTGGCTACGCAGTATTTT

J gene: TRBJ1-3
CDR3 length: 18
clone size: -
D gene: -
V gene: TRBV5-5
CDR3 protein: CASSFGRGWGYSGNTIYF
CDR3 DNA: TGTGCCAGCAGCTTCGGACGGGGCTGGGGCTACTCTGGAAACACCATATATTTT

J gene: TRBJ1-1
CDR3 length: 13
clone size: few
D gene: -
V gene: TRBV12-3/TRBV12-4
CDR3 protein: CASSSTTDTEAFF
CDR3 DNA: TGTGCCAGCAGTTCGACGACAGACACTGAAGCTTTCTTT

J gene: TRBJ2-3
CDR3 length: 16
clone size: -
D gene: -
V gene: TRBV4-3
CDR3 protein: CASSQFTGTGADTQDF
CDR3 DNA: TGCGCCAGCAGCCAATTTACCGGGACGGGAGCCGATACGCAGGATTTT